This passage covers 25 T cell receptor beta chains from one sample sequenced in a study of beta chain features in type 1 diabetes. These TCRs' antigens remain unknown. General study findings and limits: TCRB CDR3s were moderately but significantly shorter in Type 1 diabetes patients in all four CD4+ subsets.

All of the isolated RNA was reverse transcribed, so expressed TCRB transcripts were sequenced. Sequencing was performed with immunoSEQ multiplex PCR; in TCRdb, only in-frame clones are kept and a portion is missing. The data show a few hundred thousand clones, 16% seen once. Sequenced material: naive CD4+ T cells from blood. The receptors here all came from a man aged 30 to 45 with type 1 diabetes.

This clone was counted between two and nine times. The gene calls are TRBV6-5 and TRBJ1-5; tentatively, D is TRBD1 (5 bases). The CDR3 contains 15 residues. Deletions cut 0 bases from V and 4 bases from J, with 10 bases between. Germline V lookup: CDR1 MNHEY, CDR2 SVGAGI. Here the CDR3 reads CASSYSGTGNQPQHF. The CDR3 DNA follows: TGTGCCAGCAGTTACTCGGGGACTGGTAATCAGCCCCAGCATTTT.

The CDR3 sequence is CATSRGERNEQFF. CDR3 DNA: TGTGCCACCAGCAGAGGGGAACGAAATGAGCAGTTCTTC. The rearrangement uses TRBV15 and TRBJ2-1; no definite D call. CDR1 and CDR2 (germline): LNHNV, YYDKDF (reference sequence). This CDR3 has 13 amino acids. V lost 1 base and J lost 7, with 8 bases in between.

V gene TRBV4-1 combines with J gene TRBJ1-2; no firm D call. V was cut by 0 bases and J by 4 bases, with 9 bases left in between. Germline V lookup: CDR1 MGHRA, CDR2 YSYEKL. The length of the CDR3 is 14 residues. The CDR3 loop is CASSQDRTVYGYTF. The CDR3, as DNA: TGCGCCAGCAGCCAAGATCGGACCGTCTATGGCTACACCTTC.

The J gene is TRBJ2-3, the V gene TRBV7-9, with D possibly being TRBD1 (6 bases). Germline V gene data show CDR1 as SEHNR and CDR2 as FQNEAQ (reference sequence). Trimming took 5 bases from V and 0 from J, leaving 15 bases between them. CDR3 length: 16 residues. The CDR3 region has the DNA TGTGCCAGCAGCACCCCAACAGGGATGAGCACAGATACGCAGTATTTT. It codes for CASSTPTGMSTDTQYF.

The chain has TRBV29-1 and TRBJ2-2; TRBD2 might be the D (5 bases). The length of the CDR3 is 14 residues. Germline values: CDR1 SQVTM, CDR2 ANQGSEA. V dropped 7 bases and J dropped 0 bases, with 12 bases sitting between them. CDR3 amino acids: CSGLGGANTGELFF. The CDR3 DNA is TGCAGCGGCCTCGGAGGAGCGAACACCGGGGAGCTGTTTTTT.

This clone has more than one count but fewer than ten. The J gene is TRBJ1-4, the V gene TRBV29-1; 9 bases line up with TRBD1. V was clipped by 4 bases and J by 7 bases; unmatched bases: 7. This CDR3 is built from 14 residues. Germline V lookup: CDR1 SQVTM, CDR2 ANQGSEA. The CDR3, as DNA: TGCAGCGTTGTCGGACAGGGGCGGAGTGAAAAACTGTTTTTT. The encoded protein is CSVVGQGRSEKLFF.

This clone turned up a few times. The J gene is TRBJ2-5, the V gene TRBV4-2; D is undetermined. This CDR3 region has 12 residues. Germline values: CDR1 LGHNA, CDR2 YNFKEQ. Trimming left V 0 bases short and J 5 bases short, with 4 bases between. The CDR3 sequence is CASSQEGETQYF. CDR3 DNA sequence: TGTGCCAGCAGCCAAGAAGGGGAGACCCAGTACTTC.

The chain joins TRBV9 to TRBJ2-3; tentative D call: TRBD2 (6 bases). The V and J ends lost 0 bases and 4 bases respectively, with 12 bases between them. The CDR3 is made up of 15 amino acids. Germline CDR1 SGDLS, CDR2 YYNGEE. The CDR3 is CASSVGIGEADTQYF. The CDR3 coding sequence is TGTGCCAGCAGCGTAGGTATAGGGGAGGCAGATACGCAGTATTTT.

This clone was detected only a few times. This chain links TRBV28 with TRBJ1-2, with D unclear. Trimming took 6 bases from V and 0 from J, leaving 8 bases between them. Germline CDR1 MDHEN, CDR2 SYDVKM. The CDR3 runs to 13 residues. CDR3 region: CASSGLANYGYTF. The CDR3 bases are TGTGCCAGCAGCGGCTTAGCTAACTATGGCTACACCTTC.

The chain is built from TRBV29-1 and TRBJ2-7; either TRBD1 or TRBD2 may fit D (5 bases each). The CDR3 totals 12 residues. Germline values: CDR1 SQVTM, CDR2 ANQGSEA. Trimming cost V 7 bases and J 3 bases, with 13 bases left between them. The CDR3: CSAWDRIYEQYF. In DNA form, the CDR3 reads TGCAGCGCTTGGGACCGAATCTACGAGCAGTACTTC.

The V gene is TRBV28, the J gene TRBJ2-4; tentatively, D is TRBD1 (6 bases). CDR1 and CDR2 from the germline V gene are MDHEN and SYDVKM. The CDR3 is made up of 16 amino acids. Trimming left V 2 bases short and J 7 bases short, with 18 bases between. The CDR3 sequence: CASSLLPEAGVNIQYF. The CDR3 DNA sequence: TGTGCCAGCAGTTTACTCCCCGAGGCAGGGGTGAACATTCAGTACTTC.

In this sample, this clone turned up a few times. This CDR3 reads CASTQTPGGRDTQYF. The CDR3 DNA follows: TGTGCCAGCACCCAAACCCCCGGGGGACGAGATACGCAGTATTTT. The V gene is TRBV6-1, the J gene TRBJ2-3, with a possible D match to TRBD2 (6 bases). Germline values: CDR1 MNHNS, CDR2 SASEGT. This CDR3 comprises 15 residues. V lost 7 bases, J lost 5 bases, and 19 bases lay in between.

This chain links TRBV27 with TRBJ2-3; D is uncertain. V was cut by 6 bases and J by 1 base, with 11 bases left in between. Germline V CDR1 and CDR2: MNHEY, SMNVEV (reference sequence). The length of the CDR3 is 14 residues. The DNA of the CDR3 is TGTGCCAGCAGCTCTGAATTGGGCACAGATACGCAGTATTTT. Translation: CASSSELGTDTQYF.

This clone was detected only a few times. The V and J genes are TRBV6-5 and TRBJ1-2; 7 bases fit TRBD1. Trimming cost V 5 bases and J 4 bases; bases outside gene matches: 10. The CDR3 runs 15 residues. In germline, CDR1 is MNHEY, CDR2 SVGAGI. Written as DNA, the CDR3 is TGTGCCAGCAGTACCCAGAGGGGGCTTGGCTATGGCTACACCTTC. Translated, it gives CASSTQRGLGYGYTF.

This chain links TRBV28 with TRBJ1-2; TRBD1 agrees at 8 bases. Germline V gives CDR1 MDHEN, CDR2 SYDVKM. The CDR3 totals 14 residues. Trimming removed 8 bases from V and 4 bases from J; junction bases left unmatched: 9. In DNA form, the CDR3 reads TGTGCCAGCTTCTGGACAGGGCGCTCCTATGGCTACACCTTC. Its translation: CASFWTGRSYGYTF.

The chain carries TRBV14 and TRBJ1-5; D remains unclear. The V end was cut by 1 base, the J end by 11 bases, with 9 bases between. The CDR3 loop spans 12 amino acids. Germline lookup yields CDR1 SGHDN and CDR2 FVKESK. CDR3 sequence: CASSQAGGTQHF. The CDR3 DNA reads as TGTGCCAGCAGCCAAGCGGGAGGCACCCAGCATTTT.

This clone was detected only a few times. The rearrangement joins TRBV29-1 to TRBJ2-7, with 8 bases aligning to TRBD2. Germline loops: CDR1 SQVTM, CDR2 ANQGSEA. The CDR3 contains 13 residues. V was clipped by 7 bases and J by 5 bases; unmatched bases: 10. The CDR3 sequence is CSARRGSGNEQYF. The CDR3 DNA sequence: TGCAGCGCCAGAAGGGGTAGCGGGAACGAGCAGTACTTC.

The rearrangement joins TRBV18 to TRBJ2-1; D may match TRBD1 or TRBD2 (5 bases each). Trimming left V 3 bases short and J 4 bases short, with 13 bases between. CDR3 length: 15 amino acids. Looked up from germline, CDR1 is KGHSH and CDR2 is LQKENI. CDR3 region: CASSPLGDQYNEQFF. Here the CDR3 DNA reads TGTGCCAGCTCACCTCTGGGGGACCAGTACAATGAGCAGTTCTTC.

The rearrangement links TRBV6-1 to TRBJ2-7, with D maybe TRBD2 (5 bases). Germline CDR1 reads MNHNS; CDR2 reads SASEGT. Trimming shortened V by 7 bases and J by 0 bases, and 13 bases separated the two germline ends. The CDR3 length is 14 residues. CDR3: CASTLGVFSYEQYF. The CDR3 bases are TGTGCCAGCACCCTCGGGGTCTTCTCCTACGAGCAGTACTTC.

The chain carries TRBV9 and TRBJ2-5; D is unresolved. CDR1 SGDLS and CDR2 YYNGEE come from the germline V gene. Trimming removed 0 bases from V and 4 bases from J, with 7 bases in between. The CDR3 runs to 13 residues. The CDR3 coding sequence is TGTGCCAGCAGCGTAGGGATCCGAGAGACCCAGTACTTC. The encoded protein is CASSVGIRETQYF.

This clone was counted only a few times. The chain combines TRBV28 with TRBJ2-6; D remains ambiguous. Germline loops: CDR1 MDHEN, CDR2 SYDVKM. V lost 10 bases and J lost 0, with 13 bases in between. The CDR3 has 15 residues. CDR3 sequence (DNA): TGTGCCATAGGTGAACTTGGCTCTGGGGCCAACGTCCTGACTTTC. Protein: CAIGELGSGANVLTF.

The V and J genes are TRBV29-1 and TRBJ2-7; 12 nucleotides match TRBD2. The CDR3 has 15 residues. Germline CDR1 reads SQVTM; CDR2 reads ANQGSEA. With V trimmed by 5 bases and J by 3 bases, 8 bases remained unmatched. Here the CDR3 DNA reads TGCAGCGTTAGGAGACTAGCGGGAGATAACTACGAGCAGTACTTC. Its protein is CSVRRLAGDNYEQYF.

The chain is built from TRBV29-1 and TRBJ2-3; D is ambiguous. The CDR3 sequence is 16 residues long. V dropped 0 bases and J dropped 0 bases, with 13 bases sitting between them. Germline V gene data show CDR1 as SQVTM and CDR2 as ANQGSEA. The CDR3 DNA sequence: TGCAGCGTTGAAGATCGTCTGCAGCTTAGCACAGATACGCAGTATTTT. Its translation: CSVEDRLQLSTDTQYF.

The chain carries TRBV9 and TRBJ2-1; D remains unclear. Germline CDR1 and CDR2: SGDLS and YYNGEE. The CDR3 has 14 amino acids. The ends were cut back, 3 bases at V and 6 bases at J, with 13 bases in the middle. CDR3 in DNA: TGTGCCAGCAGCGCCCCCCGGCCGCCCAATGAGCAGTTCTTC. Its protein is CASSAPRPPNEQFF.

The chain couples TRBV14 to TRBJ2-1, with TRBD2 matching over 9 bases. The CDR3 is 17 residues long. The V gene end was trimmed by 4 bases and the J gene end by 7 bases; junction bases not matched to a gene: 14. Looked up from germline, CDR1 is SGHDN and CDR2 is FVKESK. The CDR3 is CASSPLSSLAGVNEQFF. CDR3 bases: TGTGCCAGCAGCCCGCTGTCGTCTTTAGCGGGGGTAAATGAGCAGTTCTTC.